These T cell receptor beta chains were read from a single sample in a study of blood T cell repertoires in COVID-19. Libraries were prepared by immunoSEQ multiplex PCR; TCRdb keeps only in-frame clonotypes and omits some of them. This sample carries 200,000 to 250,000 clones, about 91% of them seen once, and the ten largest clones take 9% to 12%. Sequenced material: PBMCs or T cells enriched from blood (not recorded which). The receptors were sampled from a man aged 18 to 30 with acute COVID-19. Each CDR3 is given with its conserved first and last residue. D genes are given only for firm matches. Size values are once, few and many counts, or a class for expanded clones, and some rows have none.

size	D	V	J	CDR3	DNA
once	.	TRBV30	TRBJ1-1	CAWGRDTEAFF	TGTGCCTGGGGGAGGGACACTGAAGCTTTCTTT
.	.	TRBV11-3	TRBJ2-4	CASSFWTVAKNIQYF	TGTGCCAGCAGCTTTTGGACAGTAGCCAAAAACATTCAGTACTTC
.	TRBD1	TRBV28	TRBJ1-2	CASTLGGRGLGYTF	TGTGCCAGCACCCTAGGGGGCAGGGGGTTGGGCTACACCTTC
.	.	TRBV28	TRBJ1-5	CASSWGHTSNQPQHF	TGTGCCAGCAGCTGGGGGCATACAAGCAATCAGCCCCAGCATTTT
.	TRBD2	TRBV7-6	TRBJ2-3	CASSEGLAGEVADTQYF	TGTGCCAGCAGCGAGGGACTAGCGGGAGAGGTAGCGGATACGCAGTATTTT
.	.	TRBV7-2	TRBJ1-2	CASSLDGGTQGYGYTF	TGTGCCAGCAGCTTAGACGGGGGAACTCAAGGCTATGGCTACACCTTC
.	.	TRBV27	TRBJ1-1	CASSVWGGSTEAFF	TGTGCCAGCAGTGTCTGGGGGGGTAGCACTGAAGCTTTCTTT
.	TRBD1	TRBV29-1	TRBJ2-7	CSGGQGSSPYEQYF	TGCAGCGGTGGACAGGGTTCGAGCCCCTACGAGCAGTACTTC
.	.	TRBV12-3/TRBV12-4	TRBJ1-2	CASSAGRTNGYTF	TGTGCCAGCAGTGCGGGCAGGACTAATGGCTACACCTTC
.	TRBD2	TRBV14	TRBJ2-2	CASSQRPAGVRTGELFF	TGTGCCAGCAGCCAACGCCCGGCGGGAGTGCGCACCGGGGAGCTGTTTTTT
few	TRBD2	TRBV5-5	TRBJ2-7	CASSLEAGLAGGEQYF	TGTGCCAGCAGCTTGGAGGCCGGACTAGCGGGTGGAGAGCAGTACTTC
.	TRBD1	TRBV10-2	TRBJ1-2	CASTRTGDDYYGYTF	TGCGCCAGCACCCGGACAGGGGATGACTACTATGGCTACACCTTC